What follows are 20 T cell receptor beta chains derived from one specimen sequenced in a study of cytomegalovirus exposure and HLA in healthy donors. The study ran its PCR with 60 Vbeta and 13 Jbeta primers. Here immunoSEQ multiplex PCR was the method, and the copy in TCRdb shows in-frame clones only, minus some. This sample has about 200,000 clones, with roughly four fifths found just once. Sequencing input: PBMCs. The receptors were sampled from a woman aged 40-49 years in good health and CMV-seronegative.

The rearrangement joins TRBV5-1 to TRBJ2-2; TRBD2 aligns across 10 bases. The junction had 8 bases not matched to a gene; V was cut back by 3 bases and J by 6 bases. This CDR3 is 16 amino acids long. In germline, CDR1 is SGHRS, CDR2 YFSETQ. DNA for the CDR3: TGCGCCAGCAGCTCTGGGACTAGCGCTTTGGCCGGGGAGCTGTTTTTT. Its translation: CASSSGTSALAGELFF. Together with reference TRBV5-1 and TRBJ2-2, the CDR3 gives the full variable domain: KAGVTQTPRYLIKTRGQQVTLSCSPISGHRSVSWYQQTPGQGLQFLFEYFSETQRNKGNFPGRFSGRQFSNSRSEMNVSTLELGDSALYLCASSSGTSALAGELFFGEGSRLTVL.

CDR3 sequence (DNA): TGTGCCAGCAGCTTAACAGGGACTGGGGCCAACGTCCTGACTTTC. This gives the protein CASSLTGTGANVLTF. The chain couples TRBV7-2 to TRBJ2-6; D perhaps matches TRBD1 (6 bases). Trimming shortened V by 2 bases and J by 2 bases, and 7 bases separated the two germline ends. The CDR3 extends over 15 amino acids. Germline V CDR1 and CDR2: SGHTA, FQGNSA.

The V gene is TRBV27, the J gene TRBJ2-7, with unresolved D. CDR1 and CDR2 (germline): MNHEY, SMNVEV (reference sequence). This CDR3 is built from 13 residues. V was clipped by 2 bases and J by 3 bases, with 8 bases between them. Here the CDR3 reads CASSLTVYYEQYF. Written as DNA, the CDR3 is TGTGCCAGCAGTTTAACAGTTTACTACGAGCAGTACTTC.

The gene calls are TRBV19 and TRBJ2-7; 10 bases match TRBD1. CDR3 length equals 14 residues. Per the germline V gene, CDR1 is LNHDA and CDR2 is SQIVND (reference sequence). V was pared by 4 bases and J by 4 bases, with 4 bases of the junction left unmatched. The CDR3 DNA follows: TGTGCCAGTAGTACCGGGACAGGGGAATACGAGCAGTACTTC. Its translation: CASSTGTGEYEQYF.

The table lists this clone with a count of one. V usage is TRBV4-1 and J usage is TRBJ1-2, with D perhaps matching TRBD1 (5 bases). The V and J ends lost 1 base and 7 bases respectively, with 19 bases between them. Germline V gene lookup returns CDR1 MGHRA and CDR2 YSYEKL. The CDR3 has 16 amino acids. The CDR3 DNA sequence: TGCGCCAGCAGCCAAGGACTGGGGTTTGGGGCCGGTGGCTACACCTTC. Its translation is CASSQGLGFGAGGYTF.

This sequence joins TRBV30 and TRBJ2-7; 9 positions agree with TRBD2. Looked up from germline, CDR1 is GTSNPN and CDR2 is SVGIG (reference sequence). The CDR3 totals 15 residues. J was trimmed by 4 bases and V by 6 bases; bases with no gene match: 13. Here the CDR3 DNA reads TGTGCCTGCCAAAGGACGGCGGGAGGGCCTTACGAGCAGTACTTC. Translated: CACQRTAGGPYEQYF.

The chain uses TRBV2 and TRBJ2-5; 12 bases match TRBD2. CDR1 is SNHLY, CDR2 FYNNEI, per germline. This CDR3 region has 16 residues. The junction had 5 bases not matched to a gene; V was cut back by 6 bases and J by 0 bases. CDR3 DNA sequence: TGTGCCAGCAGGACTGGACTAGCGGGATACCAAGAGACCCAGTACTTC. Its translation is CASRTGLAGYQETQYF.

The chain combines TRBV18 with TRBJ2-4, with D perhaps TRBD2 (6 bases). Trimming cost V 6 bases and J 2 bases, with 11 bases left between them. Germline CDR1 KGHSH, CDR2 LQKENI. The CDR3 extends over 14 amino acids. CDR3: CASSLGGPKNIQYF. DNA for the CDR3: TGTGCCAGCTCCCTCGGGGGTCCCAAAAACATTCAGTACTTC.

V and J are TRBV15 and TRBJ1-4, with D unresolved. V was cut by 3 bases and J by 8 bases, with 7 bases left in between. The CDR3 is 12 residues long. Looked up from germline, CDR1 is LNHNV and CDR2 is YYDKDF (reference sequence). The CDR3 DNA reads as TGTGCCACCAGCAGGTCGAGGGAAAAACTGTTTTTT. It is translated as CATSRSREKLFF. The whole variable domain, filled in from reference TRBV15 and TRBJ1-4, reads DAMVIQNPRYQVTQFGKPVTLSCSQTLNHNVMYWYQQKSSQAPKLLFHYYDKDFNNEADTPDNFQSRRPNTSFCFLDIRSPGLGDTAMYLCATSRSREKLFFGSGTQLSVL.

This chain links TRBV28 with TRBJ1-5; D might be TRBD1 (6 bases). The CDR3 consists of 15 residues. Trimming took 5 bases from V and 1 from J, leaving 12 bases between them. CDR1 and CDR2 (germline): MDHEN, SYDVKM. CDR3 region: CASSPPGQSNQPQHF. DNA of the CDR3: TGTGCCAGCAGTCCCCCAGGACAGAGCAATCAGCCCCAGCATTTT.

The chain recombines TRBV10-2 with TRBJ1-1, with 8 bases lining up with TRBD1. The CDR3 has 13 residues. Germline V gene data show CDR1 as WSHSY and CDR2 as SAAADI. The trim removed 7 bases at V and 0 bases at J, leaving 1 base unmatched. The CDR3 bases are TGCGCCAGCATGGACAGGGTGAACACTGAAGCTTTCTTT. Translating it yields CASMDRVNTEAFF.

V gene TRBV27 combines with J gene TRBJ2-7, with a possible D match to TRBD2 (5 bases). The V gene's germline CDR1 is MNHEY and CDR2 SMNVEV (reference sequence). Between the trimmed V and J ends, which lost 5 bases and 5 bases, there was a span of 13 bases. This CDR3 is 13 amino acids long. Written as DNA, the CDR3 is TGTGCCAGCAGTACTCGGAGGTCCCACGAGCAGTACTTC. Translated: CASSTRRSHEQYF.

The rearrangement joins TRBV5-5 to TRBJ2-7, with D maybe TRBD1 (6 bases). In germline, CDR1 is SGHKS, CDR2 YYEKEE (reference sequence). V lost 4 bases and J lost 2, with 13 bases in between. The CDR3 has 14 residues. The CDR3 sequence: CASSRTGTTYEQYF. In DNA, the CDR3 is TGTGCCAGCAGCCGGACCGGGACAACCTACGAGCAGTACTTC.

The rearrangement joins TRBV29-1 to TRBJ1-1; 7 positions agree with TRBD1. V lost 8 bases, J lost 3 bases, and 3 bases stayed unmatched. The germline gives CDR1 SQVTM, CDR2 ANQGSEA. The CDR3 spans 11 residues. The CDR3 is CSSDRDTEAFF. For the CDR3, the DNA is TGCAGCTCCGACAGGGACACTGAAGCTTTCTTT. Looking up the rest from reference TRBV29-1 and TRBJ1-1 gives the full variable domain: SAVISQKPSRDICQRGTSLTIQCQVDSQVTMMFWYRQQPGQSLTLIATANQGSEATYESGFVIDKFPISRPNLTFSTLTVSNMSPEDSSIYLCSSDRDTEAFFGQGTRLTVV.

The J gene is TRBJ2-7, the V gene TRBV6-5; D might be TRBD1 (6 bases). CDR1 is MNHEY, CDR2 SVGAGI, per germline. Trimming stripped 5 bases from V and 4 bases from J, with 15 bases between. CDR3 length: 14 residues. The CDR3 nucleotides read TGTGCCAGCAGTCAACAGGGACCCCCTTACGAGCAGTACTTC. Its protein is CASSQQGPPYEQYF.

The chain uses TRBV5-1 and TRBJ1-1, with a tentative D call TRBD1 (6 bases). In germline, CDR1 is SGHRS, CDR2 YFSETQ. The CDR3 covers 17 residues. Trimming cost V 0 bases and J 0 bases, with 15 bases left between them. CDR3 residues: CASSLGRSDRLNTEAFF. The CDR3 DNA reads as TGCGCCAGCAGCTTGGGGCGTTCTGACAGGTTGAACACTGAAGCTTTCTTT.

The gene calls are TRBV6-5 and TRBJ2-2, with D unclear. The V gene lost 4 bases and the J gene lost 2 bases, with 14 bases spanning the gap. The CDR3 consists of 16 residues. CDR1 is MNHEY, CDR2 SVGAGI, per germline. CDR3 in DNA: TGTGCCAGCAGTTCTTTAGGCGTACTAAACACCGGGGAGCTGTTTTTT. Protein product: CASSSLGVLNTGELFF.

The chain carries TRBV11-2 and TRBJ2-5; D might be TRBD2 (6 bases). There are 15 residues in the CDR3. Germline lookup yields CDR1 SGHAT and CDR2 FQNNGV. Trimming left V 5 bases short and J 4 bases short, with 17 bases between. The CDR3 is CASSNSRAGGETQYF. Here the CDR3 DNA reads TGTGCCAGCAGCAATTCCCGGGCCGGGGGAGAGACCCAGTACTTC.

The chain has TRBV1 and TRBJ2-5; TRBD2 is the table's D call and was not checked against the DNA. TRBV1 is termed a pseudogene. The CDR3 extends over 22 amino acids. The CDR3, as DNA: TGCACCAGCAGCCAAGACCGACCCCCACTAGCGGGACTTGCTGGGGGAAAAGAGACCCAGTACTTC. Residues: CTSSQDRPPLAGLAGGKETQYF.

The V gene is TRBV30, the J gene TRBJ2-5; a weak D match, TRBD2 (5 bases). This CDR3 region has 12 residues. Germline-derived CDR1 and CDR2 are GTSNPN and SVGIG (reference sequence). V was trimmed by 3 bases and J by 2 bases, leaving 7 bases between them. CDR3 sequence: CAWRRRQETQYF. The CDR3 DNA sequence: TGTGCCTGGAGACGGAGGCAAGAGACCCAGTACTTC.